Here is one T cell receptor (beta chain) with its context. Its antigen is currently unknown. This entry belongs to a study of cytomegalovirus exposure and HLA in healthy donors. The CDR3 is 13 amino acids. Looked up from germline, CDR1 is SGHRS and CDR2 is YFSETQ. V trimming: 4 bases; J trimming: 9 bases; junction bases outside the gene matches: 2. It was with 60 Vbeta and 13 Jbeta primers that the PCR ran. Profiled with immunoSEQ multiplex PCR; TCRdb holds only in-frame clones, not every one. The data contain 150,000 to 200,000 clones, approximately 81% of them seen just once; the ten biggest clones take up 1.9%. General study results and limits: When the data were analyzed later, several of the most significant clusters appeared to be linked to common viral pathogens. As was reported, the HLA-A and HLA-B alleles of most subjects were accurately predicted from TCR beta sequences. Some segments of the V type, notably TRBV6-2 and TRBV6-3, were excluded as indistinguishable.

J is TRBJ2-1 and V is TRBV5-1, with 12 bases matching TRBD2. The sample consisted of PBMCs. This TCR came from a man aged 18-30 years in good health and CMV-seronegative. CDR3 residues: CASSPTSGGEQFF. The CDR3 DNA reads TGCGCCAGCAGCCCGACTAGCGGGGGTGAGCAGTTCTTC. The full variable domain, in which reference TRBV5-1 and TRBJ2-1 provide the parts outside the CDR3, is KAGVTQTPRYLIKTRGQQVTLSCSPISGHRSVSWYQQTPGQGLQFLFEYFSETQRNKGNFPGRFSGRQFSNSRSEMNVSTLELGDSALYLCASSPTSGGEQFFGPGTRLTVL.